The 32 T cell receptor beta chains below were found in one sample sequenced in a study of OX40 agonist ivuxolimab in advanced cancers. Libraries were prepared by immunoSEQ multiplex PCR; TCRdb keeps only in-frame clonotypes and omits some of them. Of 87,000 or so clones listed, roughly 89% were seen once; the top ten hold under 2%. This sample comprised CD4+ or CD8+ T cells sorted from blood, obtained in a trial of the OX40 agonist ivuxolimab. These receptors came from an adult with an advanced solid tumor such as melanoma, head and neck, liver or kidney cancer.

The genes are TRBV18 and TRBJ2-5; tentatively, D is TRBD2 (6 bases). Germline V gene data show CDR1 as KGHSH and CDR2 as LQKENI. Trimming took 6 bases from V and 3 from J, leaving 11 bases between them. The CDR3 has 13 residues. The CDR3 DNA reads TGTGCCAGCTCGCTGGGACTTAAAGAGACCCAGTACTTC. As protein: CASSLGLKETQYF.

V gene TRBV6-1 combines with J gene TRBJ2-1; no reliable D call. The CDR3 has 20 residues. V shed 0 bases and J shed 6 bases, with 27 bases lying between them. Germline V CDR1 and CDR2: MNHNS, SASEGT. The CDR3 is CASSEAPSFGWRGEVNEQFF. DNA of the CDR3: TGTGCCAGCAGTGAAGCCCCGTCGTTTGGGTGGCGTGGTGAAGTCAATGAGCAGTTCTTC.

The chain is built from TRBV21-1 and TRBJ1-1; the tabulated D call, TRBD1, remains unverified against the DNA. TRBV21-1 corresponds to a pseudogene. The length of the CDR3 is 17 residues. Here the CDR3 reads CASSKVYEWDRRTEAFF. The CDR3 DNA follows: TGTGCCAGCAGCAAAGTTTATGAGTGGGACAGAAGGACTGAAGCTTTCTTT.

This chain uses TRBV30 with TRBJ2-3; D gene ambiguous. The CDR3 extends over 14 amino acids. V dropped 0 bases and J dropped 1 base, with 8 bases sitting between them. Looked up from germline, CDR1 is GTSNPN and CDR2 is SVGIG (reference sequence). The CDR3 loop is CAWSVHRRTDTQYF. CDR3 coding DNA: TGTGCCTGGAGTGTACACCGACGCACAGATACGCAGTATTTT.

The J gene is TRBJ1-1, the V gene TRBV11-3, with no clear D. CDR3 length equals 13 residues. Trimming removed 3 bases at V and 6 bases at J, with 11 bases between. Germline V gene lookup returns CDR1 SGHNT and CDR2 YENEEA. The CDR3, as DNA: TGTGCCAGCAGCTTGGACCAGAAAGCTGAAGCTTTCTTT. It translates to CASSLDQKAEAFF.

This sequence joins TRBV10-1 and TRBJ1-3; D gene ambiguous. Germline CDR1 and CDR2: WNHNN and SYGVQD (reference sequence). The CDR3 length is 14 residues. V dropped 4 bases and J dropped 1 base, with 8 bases sitting between them. The CDR3 spells CASSAGRSGNTIYF. In DNA form, the CDR3 reads TGCGCCAGCAGTGCCGGACGGTCTGGAAACACCATATATTTT.

The chain employs TRBV9 and TRBJ1-1; D uncertain. This CDR3 spans 13 amino acids. Germline loops: CDR1 SGDLS, CDR2 YYNGEE. The V end lost 4 bases, the J end lost 5 bases, and 12 bases lay between the germline ends. Here the CDR3 reads CASSLRPETEAFF. The CDR3 nucleotides are TGTGCCAGCAGCTTGCGACCGGAGACTGAAGCTTTCTTT.

The chain joins TRBV27 to TRBJ2-2; 10 positions match TRBD2. The trim removed 3 bases at V and 1 base at J, leaving 5 bases unmatched. Germline CDR1 is MNHEY and CDR2 is SMNVEV (reference sequence). This CDR3 is built from 17 residues. The CDR3 DNA follows: TGTGCCAGCAGTTTTAGGGCTAGCGGGGGGAACACCGGGGAGCTGTTTTTT. Translated: CASSFRASGGNTGELFF.

V gene TRBV2 combines with J gene TRBJ1-2; D unresolved. The ends were cut back, 4 bases at V and 8 bases at J, with 8 bases in the middle. The CDR3 consists of 11 residues. Germline V gene data show CDR1 as SNHLY and CDR2 as FYNNEI. The CDR3 nucleotides read TGTGCCAGCAGTGCGTGGAGCGGCTACACCTTC. It translates to CASSAWSGYTF.

The CDR3 DNA sequence: TGTGCCAGCAGTGTGGGTGAGTCTAGCGGCCGCTACGAGCAGTACTTC. Translating it yields CASSVGESSGRYEQYF. This chain links TRBV5-6 with TRBJ2-7; 7 nucleotides align to TRBD2. Germline CDR1 is SGHDT and CDR2 is YYEEEE. This CDR3 has 16 residues. After removal of 5 bases from V and 3 bases from J, the junction contained 14 bases not matched to a gene.

This CDR3 is CAWSTGGETQYF. The CDR3 region has the DNA TGTGCCTGGAGCACAGGGGGAGAGACCCAGTACTTC. V and J are TRBV30 and TRBJ2-5; 8 bases are a match to TRBD1. The germline V gene has CDR1 GTSNPN and CDR2 SVGIG (reference sequence). Trimming took 3 bases from V and 4 from J; bases not matched to a gene: 1. The CDR3 length is 12 residues.

The chain joins TRBV6-5 to TRBJ2-7; D ambiguous. Trimming cost V 5 bases and J 7 bases, with 15 bases left between them. This CDR3 has 13 amino acids. Germline V lookup: CDR1 MNHEY, CDR2 SVGAGI. The CDR3 loop is CASSPTVDREQYF. The CDR3 DNA sequence: TGTGCCAGCAGTCCAACAGTCGACCGGGAGCAGTACTTC.

The V and J genes are TRBV5-1 and TRBJ2-5, with a possible D match to TRBD1 (5 bases). The CDR3 runs 17 residues. The germline gives CDR1 SGHRS, CDR2 YFSETQ. The V gene lost 1 base and the J gene lost 2 bases, with 18 bases spanning the gap. The CDR3 nucleotides are TGCGCCAGCAGCTTGCGGTCAGGGCGTGGTTATCAAGAGACCCAGTACTTC. Its translation is CASSLRSGRGYQETQYF.

The V call is TRBV11-2, the J call TRBJ2-7, with D perhaps matching TRBD1 (6 bases). V lost 0 bases to trimming and J lost 6 bases, with 15 bases between them. There are 15 residues in the CDR3. Per the germline V gene, CDR1 is SGHAT and CDR2 is FQNNGV. In DNA form, the CDR3 reads TGTGCCAGCAGCTTAGAAGGCTGGGGGCCTACCGAGCAGTACTTC. Translation: CASSLEGWGPTEQYF.

The chain recombines TRBV5-4 with TRBJ2-1, with TRBD1 identical over 9 bases. The CDR3 is 14 amino acids. CDR1 and CDR2 from the germline V gene are SGHNT and YYREEE (reference sequence). Trimming removed 7 bases from V and 4 bases from J; junction bases left unmatched: 6. CDR3 DNA: TGTGCCAGCTGCCGGGACAGGGAATACAATGAGCAGTTCTTC. This codes for CASCRDREYNEQFF. The whole variable domain, remainder taken from reference TRBV5-4 and TRBJ2-1, is ETGVTQSPTHLIKTRGQQVTLRCSSQSGHNTVSWYQQALGQGPQFIFQYYREEENGRGNFPPRFSGLQFPNYSSELNVNALELDDSALYLCASCRDREYNEQFFGPGTRLTVL.

To note about this clone: Other nucleotide sequences from this sample produce the same CDR3. J is TRBJ2-3 and V is TRBV7-9; D is unresolved. The germline CDR1 and CDR2 sequences are SEHNR and FQNEAQ (reference sequence). The CDR3 consists of 14 residues. V was trimmed by 5 bases and J by 1 base, leaving 10 bases between them. This CDR3 is CASSLVGRTDTQYF. CDR3 in DNA: TGTGCCAGCAGCCTAGTTGGACGCACAGATACGCAGTATTTT.

In nucleotides, the CDR3 is TGCGCCAGCAGCTCTCTCGACAGGGGGAACGCAGATACGCAGTATTTT. The encoded protein is CASSSLDRGNADTQYF. The chain has TRBV5-1 and TRBJ2-3; TRBD1 agrees at 9 bases. CDR1 is SGHRS, CDR2 YFSETQ, per germline. V dropped 3 bases and J dropped 4; count of bases not matched to a gene: 9. The length of the CDR3 is 16 residues.

The J gene is TRBJ2-7, the V gene TRBV5-1; 7 bases are a match to TRBD2. The V and J ends lost 5 bases and 6 bases, in that order; junction bases with no gene match: 11. Germline V gives CDR1 SGHRS, CDR2 YFSETQ. This CDR3 is built from 14 residues. CDR3 sequence reads: CASSRREGDGEQYF. CDR3 in DNA: TGCGCCAGCAGTAGGAGGGAGGGTGATGGCGAGCAGTACTTC. Full variable domain (rest looked up from reference TRBV5-1 and TRBJ2-7): KAGVTQTPRYLIKTRGQQVTLSCSPISGHRSVSWYQQTPGQGLQFLFEYFSETQRNKGNFPGRFSGRQFSNSRSEMNVSTLELGDSALYLCASSRREGDGEQYFGPGTRLTVT.

The DNA for the CDR3 is TGTGCCAGCAGTGAATGGGTGACAGGGGGGTACGAGCAGTACTTC. Its translation: CASSEWVTGGYEQYF. The genes are TRBV25-1 and TRBJ2-7, with TRBD1 identical over 9 bases. V shed 1 base, J shed 4 bases, and the junction held 5 bases outside the gene matches. This CDR3 region has 15 residues. Germline V gene sequence: CDR1 MGHDK, CDR2 SYGVNS.

The chain is built from TRBV7-2 and TRBJ2-3, with 9 bases identical to TRBD1. Germline-derived CDR1 and CDR2 are SGHTA and FQGNSA. The J segment lost 6 bases and the V segment lost 5 bases, leaving 9 bases of the junction unmatched. The CDR3 length is 15 residues. The DNA of the CDR3 is TGTGCCAGCAGCACCATCGGGACAGGGATCGATACGCAGTATTTT. Translated: CASSTIGTGIDTQYF.

A single count supports this clone. In nucleotides, the CDR3 is TGTGCCAGCAGTGCCAGGACAGGCATAGGTAGTACCGGGGAGCTGTTTTTT. Amino acids: CASSARTGIGSTGELFF. The chain is built from TRBV6-1 and TRBJ2-2; the match to TRBD1 covers 7 bases. Per the germline V gene, CDR1 is MNHNS and CDR2 is SASEGT. This CDR3 is 17 amino acids long. J gave up 5 bases and V 4 bases, and 13 bases lay outside the gene matches.

The chain carries TRBV29-1 and TRBJ2-7, with 7 bases identical to TRBD1. Germline V gene data show CDR1 as SQVTM and CDR2 as ANQGSEA. V shed 6 bases, J shed 1 base, and the junction held 9 bases outside the gene matches. This CDR3 is 14 amino acids long. CDR3 loop: CSVKRQGRSYEQYF. In nucleotides, the CDR3 is TGCAGCGTAAAAAGACAGGGAAGGTCCTACGAGCAGTACTTC.

The chain uses TRBV30 and TRBJ1-5, with D tentatively TRBD1 (6 bases). Germline CDR1 is GTSNPN and CDR2 is SVGIG (reference sequence). Trimming pared 0 bases from V and 0 bases from J, leaving 12 bases between. CDR3 length equals 16 residues. For the CDR3, the DNA is TGTGCCTGGAGTGTAGGAGGACAGACTAGCAATCAGCCCCAGCATTTT. This translates into CAWSVGGQTSNQPQHF.

J is TRBJ2-7 and V is TRBV5-1; D is possibly TRBD1 (5 bases). V lost 4 bases, J lost 3 bases, and 11 bases lay in between. CDR3 length equals 13 residues. Germline assignment: CDR1 SGHRS and CDR2 YFSETQ. The CDR3 DNA is TGCGCCAGCAGCCGGGCAGGGCTCTACGAGCAGTACTTC. Its translation is CASSRAGLYEQYF.

The chain couples TRBV4-1 to TRBJ1-2; D possibly corresponds to TRBD1 (6 bases). The V end was cut by 1 base, the J end by 0 bases, with 18 bases between. Germline V gives CDR1 MGHRA, CDR2 YSYEKL. The CDR3 consists of 18 residues. CDR3 residues: CASSQGTHGGGPNYGYTF. The DNA for the CDR3 is TGCGCCAGCAGCCAAGGGACTCATGGAGGGGGACCTAACTATGGCTACACCTTC.

The V call is TRBV4-1, the J call TRBJ1-5; 7 bases line up with TRBD1. J lost 11 bases, V lost 4 bases, and 20 bases had no gene match. Germline V gene lookup returns CDR1 MGHRA and CDR2 YSYEKL. This CDR3 has 17 amino acids. For the CDR3, the DNA is TGCGCCAGCAGCCCAGGCCCTTCCGGGACAGCCGGGAAAACCCAGCATTTT. The encoded protein is CASSPGPSGTAGKTQHF.

The V call is TRBV5-1, the J call TRBJ1-5, with 7 bases fitting TRBD1. CDR1 and CDR2 (germline): SGHRS, YFSETQ. The V and J ends lost 4 bases and 0 bases, in that order; junction bases with no gene match: 4. This CDR3 contains 15 residues. The CDR3: CASSIGTASNQPQHF. The CDR3 DNA is TGCGCCAGCAGCATTGGGACAGCTAGCAATCAGCCCCAGCATTTT.

The chain is built from TRBV14 and TRBJ1-4; D gene unclear. CDR1 and CDR2 from the germline V gene are SGHDN and FVKESK. Trimming shortened V by 4 bases and J by 0 bases, and 3 bases separated the two germline ends. The CDR3 runs 13 residues. DNA of the CDR3: TGTGCCAGCAGCCGAGCAACTAATGAAAAACTGTTTTTT. It yields the protein CASSRATNEKLFF.

The chain has TRBV2 and TRBJ1-5; 9 nucleotides align to TRBD1. Germline trimming cut 7 bases from V and 3 bases from J; bases unmatched to any gene: 7. The CDR3 spans 15 residues. CDR1 is SNHLY, CDR2 FYNNEI, per germline. The CDR3, as DNA: TGTGCCAGCAAAACCGGGACAGGGAACAATCAGCCCCAGCATTTT. As protein: CASKTGTGNNQPQHF.

The chain recombines TRBV11-2 with TRBJ2-1, with D possibly being TRBD1 or TRBD2 (5 bases each). The V and J ends lost 1 base and 4 bases respectively, with 8 bases between them. The germline gives CDR1 SGHAT, CDR2 FQNNGV. The CDR3 runs 14 residues. CDR3 sequence: CASSLVGGYNEQFF. CDR3 coding DNA: TGTGCCAGCAGCTTAGTTGGGGGATACAATGAGCAGTTCTTC. Drawing the rest from reference TRBV11-2 and TRBJ2-1, the complete variable domain is EAGVAQSPRYKIIEKRQSVAFWCNPISGHATLYWYQQILGQGPKLLIQFQNNGVVDDSQLPKDRFSAERLKGVDSTLKIQPAKLEDSAVYLCASSLVGGYNEQFFGPGTRLTVL.

The J gene is TRBJ2-1, the V gene TRBV9, with TRBD2 matching over 8 bases. Trimming took 0 bases from V and 6 from J; bases not matched to a gene: 14. The length of the CDR3 is 18 residues. From germline, CDR1 is SGDLS and CDR2 YYNGEE. The DNA for the CDR3 is TGTGCCAGCAGCGTAGCTATCGGAAGCGGGGGTTCTCTCAATGAGCAGTTCTTC. Translating it yields CASSVAIGSGGSLNEQFF.

The sample holds one count of this clone. The chain is built from TRBV6-4 and TRBJ2-3; D may be TRBD1 (6 bases). The CDR3 consists of 14 residues. With 7 bases removed from V and 4 bases from J, the gap between germline ends came to 15 bases. Germline-derived CDR1 and CDR2 are MRHNA and SNTAGT. CDR3 bases: TGTGCCAGCAAAACAGGGTTGGAGGCAGATACGCAGTATTTT. Amino acid sequence: CASKTGLEADTQYF.